The text below deals with one T cell receptor beta chain. The antigen it binds to is not known. Per-base qualities were not stored, and no clone one base away is much larger. The record originates from a study of Ad26.COV2.S vaccination and SARS-CoV-2 variants (dated by TCRdb to the early 2020s). Notes on the research overall: Vaccine-arm donors were drawn from COV1001, a multicentre, randomized, double-blind, placebo-controlled phase I-IIa trial of Ad26.COV2.S in healthy adults. Ad26.COV2.S was administered intramuscularly at 5 x 10^10 or 1 x 10^11 viral particles, either as a single shot or as two shots given 56 days apart. The specificity and breadth of SARS-CoV-2-reactive T cell receptors after Ad26.COV2.S vaccination were assessed by TCRbeta repertoire sequencing. A total of around 32 samples were included in the TCR-sequenced set, comprising around 19 Ad26.COV2.S vaccine recipients, 5 placebo recipients and 8 SARS-CoV-2 convalescent individuals. Trial participants were randomized into five groups of five, in which low-dose or high-dose Ad26.COV2.S was given once or twice, or placebo was given on both occasions. Investigators did not know the trial group allocation while performing experiments and assessing outcomes. Broad study findings and their caveats: Ad26.COV2.S recipients had higher spike-specific TCR breadth than placebo recipients (P = 0.0014). The authors noted that the TCR breadth and depth analyses may have underestimated total T cell responses. Non-spike TCR breadth was comparable between vaccine and placebo recipients, consistent with the vaccine containing only spike. The study was not powered for comparison of responses between vaccine doses or regimens. Substantial breadth of spike-specific CD8+ and CD4+ T cell responses was reported after vaccination.

From the germline V gene, CDR1 is MNHEY and CDR2 is SVGAGI. At the junction V is shortened by 2 bases and J by 4 bases; bases outside the gene matches: 7. Taken from cysteine to phenylalanine, the CDR3 has 15 residues. The DNA shown is the 45-base CDR3, in frame from base 1. Reading the label with the study, this specimen's treatment or condition is: some 20 received Ad26.COV2.S at low or high dose, single or two shots; a few received placebo; per-sample allocation not given. For vaccine and placebo recipients, repertoires were sequenced using samples collected on day 63 after the first injection. Cohort 1b enrolled 25 or so adults aged 18-55 years at a single site in Boston, USA, between 29 July and 7 August 2020. Ad26.COV2.S consisted of a replication-incompetent adenovirus type 26 vector by which a prefusion-stabilized SARS-CoV-2 spike protein from the original Wuhan strain was expressed. TCRbeta CDR3 regions were sequenced with the immunoSEQ Assay. After extraction, genomic DNA underwent amplification by bias-controlled multiplex PCR, followed by high-throughput sequencing. Per the authors' processing: To quantify the absolute abundance of each unique TCRbeta CDR3 region, sequences were collapsed and filtered. T cell fraction was estimated by normalizing TCRbeta template counts to usable DNA, which was measured by amplifying reference genes present in all nucleated cells. Repertoire TCRs were annotated as SARS-CoV-2-specific when V gene, CDR3 amino acid sequence and J gene were exactly matched to a known reactive TCR set. The reference SARS-CoV-2 TCR set came from MIRA and was filtered for enrichment in COVID-19-positive ImmuneCODE repertoires, removing public or cross-reactive TCRs. Drawing on the MIRA antigens, annotated TCRs were analysed further at the level of specific ORF or position within ORF. Breadth was defined as annotated unique rearrangements over total unique productive rearrangements; depth was the summed frequency of those rearrangements. Group comparisons of TCR breadth used two-sided Wilcoxon rank-sum tests. This is the immuneACCESS table as TCRdb keeps it, with only in-frame sequences that have V and J called. A part of the clones is gone; compared with another copy, unresolved V genes explain less than half, and the rest is unexplained. V, J and clone size derive from that table, while D and trimming were established from the DNA sequence. This sample holds about 400,000 clones; approximately 91% were observed only once. Of the sample, 1.9% falls within the top ten clones.

The rearrangement joined TRBV6-5 to TRBJ1-2, with 7 middle bases fitting TRBD1. The sample in question was peripheral blood, obtained in a trial of Ad26.COV2.S vaccine versus placebo. The sequence came from a person between 18 and 59 years old who received the Ad26.COV2.S COVID-19 vaccine or a placebo. The DNA sequence is TGTGCCAGCAGTTACCTCACAGGGGCATCCTATGGCTACACCTTC. This gives the protein CASSYLTGASYGYTF.